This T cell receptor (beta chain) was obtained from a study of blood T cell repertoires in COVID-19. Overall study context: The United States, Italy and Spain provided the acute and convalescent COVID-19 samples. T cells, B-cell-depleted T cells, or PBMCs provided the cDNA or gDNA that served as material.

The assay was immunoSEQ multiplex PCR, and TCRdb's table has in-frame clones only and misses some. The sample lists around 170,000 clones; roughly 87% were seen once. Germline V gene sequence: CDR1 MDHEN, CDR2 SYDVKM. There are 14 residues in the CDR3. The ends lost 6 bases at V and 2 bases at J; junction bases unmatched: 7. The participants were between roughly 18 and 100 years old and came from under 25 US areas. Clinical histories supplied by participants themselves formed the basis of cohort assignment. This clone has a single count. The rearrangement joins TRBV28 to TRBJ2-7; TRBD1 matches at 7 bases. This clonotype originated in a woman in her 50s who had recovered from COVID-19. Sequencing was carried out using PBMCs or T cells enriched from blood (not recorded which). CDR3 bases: TGTGCCAGCAGGGGGACAGTAGAGACCTACGAGCAGTACTTC. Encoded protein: CASRGTVETYEQYF.